Shown below are 9 T cell receptor beta chains from a single sample sequenced in a study of T cell changes during pregnancy in multiple sclerosis. Assay: immunoSEQ multiplex PCR; the TCRdb copy retains only in-frame clones and omits some. The profile covers tens of thousands of clones, with around 92% appearing a single time and 2.3% taken by the ten largest. Source: peripheral blood, taken before pregnancy. Receptor source: a female donor with multiple sclerosis, enrolled in a pregnancy study.

The genes are TRBV9 and TRBJ1-3; the D is unclear. The germline V and J ends were trimmed by 3 bases and 3 bases, with 7 bases remaining between them. This CDR3 spans 13 amino acids. Germline CDR1 SGDLS, CDR2 YYNGEE. This CDR3 reads CASSERGGNTIYF. CDR3 coding DNA: TGTGCCAGCAGCGAACGGGGTGGAAACACCATATATTTT.

This clone was detected a few times. The gene calls are TRBV7-9 and TRBJ1-1; D is uncertain. The V gene lost 7 bases and the J gene lost 0 bases, with 15 bases spanning the gap. The CDR3 loop spans 15 amino acids. Germline V gene data show CDR1 as SEHNR and CDR2 as FQNEAQ (reference sequence). The CDR3 nucleotides are TGTGCCAGCATCCTAACCCCGGAGATGAACACTGAAGCTTTCTTT. It encodes CASILTPEMNTEAFF.

V and J are TRBV2 and TRBJ2-1, with a tentative D call TRBD2 (6 bases). CDR1 and CDR2 from the germline V gene are SNHLY and FYNNEI. V was pared by 7 bases and J by 2 bases, with 9 bases between. This CDR3 contains 13 residues. The CDR3 DNA reads as TGTGCCAGCAAGCGGGTAGCCTACAATGAGCAGTTCTTC. Translated: CASKRVAYNEQFF.

The chain joins TRBV6-1 to TRBJ1-2; 9 bases line up with TRBD1. The CDR3 length is 14 residues. J lost 6 bases, V lost 3 bases, and 5 bases had no gene match. Germline V gene lookup returns CDR1 MNHNS and CDR2 SASEGT. Written as DNA, the CDR3 is TGTGCCAGCAGTGACTTACAGGGGGCGGATGGCTACACCTTC. Translated: CASSDLQGADGYTF.

This clone was seen only once. The chain employs TRBV7-8 and TRBJ2-3; TRBD1 aligns across 9 bases. The CDR3 contains 14 residues. In germline, CDR1 is SGHVS, CDR2 FQNEAQ. J lost 0 bases, V lost 10 bases, and 5 bases had no gene match. The CDR3 reads CATRTGVSTDTQYF. In nucleotides, the CDR3 is TGTGCCACCAGGACAGGGGTTAGCACAGATACGCAGTATTTT.

The chain combines TRBV5-1 with TRBJ2-7, with 7 positions matching TRBD1. This CDR3 comprises 16 residues. V trimming: 7 bases; J trimming: 2 bases; junction bases outside the gene matches: 15. CDR1 is SGHRS, CDR2 YFSETQ, per germline. The CDR3, as DNA: TGCGCCAGCGGGTCGGGACCAGGGGGTATTCCCTACGAGCAGTACTTC. Its translation is CASGSGPGGIPYEQYF.

J is TRBJ2-2 and V is TRBV6-6, with D unresolved. V was shortened by 0 bases and J by 4 bases, with 9 bases between the two germline ends. This CDR3 has 15 amino acids. CDR1 and CDR2 (germline): MNHNY, SVGAGI (reference sequence). CDR3 sequence: CASSYSELITGELFF. The DNA of the CDR3 is TGTGCCAGCAGTTACTCGGAGTTGATCACCGGGGAGCTGTTTTTT.

The rearrangement joins TRBV6-5 to TRBJ1-3; unclear D gene. V was pared by 7 bases and J by 3 bases, with 7 bases between. In germline, CDR1 is MNHEY, CDR2 SVGAGI. CDR3 size: 12 residues. CDR3: CASTRGGNTIYF. The CDR3 DNA follows: TGTGCCAGCACCCGGGGTGGAAACACCATATATTTT.

V and J are TRBV7-9 and TRBJ1-5; D is unresolved. Germline values: CDR1 SEHNR, CDR2 FQNEAQ (reference sequence). V shed 0 bases and J shed 1 base, with 4 bases lying between them. This CDR3 is built from 14 residues. The CDR3 is CASSLAGSNQPQHF. The DNA of the CDR3 is TGTGCCAGCAGCTTAGCGGGCAGCAATCAGCCCCAGCATTTT.